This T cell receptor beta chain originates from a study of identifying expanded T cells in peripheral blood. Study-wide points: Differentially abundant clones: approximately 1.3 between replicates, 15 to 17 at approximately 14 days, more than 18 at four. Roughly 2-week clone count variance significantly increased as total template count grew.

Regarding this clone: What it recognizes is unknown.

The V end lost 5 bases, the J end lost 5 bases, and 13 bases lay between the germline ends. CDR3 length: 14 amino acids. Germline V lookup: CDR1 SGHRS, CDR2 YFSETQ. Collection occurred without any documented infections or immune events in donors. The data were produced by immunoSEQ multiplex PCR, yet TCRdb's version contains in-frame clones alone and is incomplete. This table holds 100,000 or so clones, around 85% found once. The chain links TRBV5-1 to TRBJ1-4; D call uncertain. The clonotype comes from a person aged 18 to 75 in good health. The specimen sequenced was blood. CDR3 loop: CASSFRRSNEKLFF. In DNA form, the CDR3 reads TGCGCCAGCAGTTTTAGACGGAGCAATGAAAAACTGTTTTTT. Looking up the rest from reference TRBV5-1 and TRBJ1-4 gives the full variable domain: KAGVTQTPRYLIKTRGQQVTLSCSPISGHRSVSWYQQTPGQGLQFLFEYFSETQRNKGNFPGRFSGRQFSNSRSEMNVSTLELGDSALYLCASSFRRSNEKLFFGSGTQLSVL.